This T cell receptor (beta chain) was identified during a study of blood T cell repertoires in COVID-19. Study background: The samples span acute and convalescent COVID-19 from the United States, Italy and Spain.

In the original workflow: Amplifying reference gene primers gave estimates of nucleated cell counts. Generated by immunoSEQ multiplex PCR, the TCRdb table keeps only in-frame clones and is missing some. V, J and clone size were drawn from that table, and D and trimming were deduced from the DNA. Found here are some 400,000 clones, 80% to 90% of them singletons; the top ten hold under 3%. CDR1 is KGHSH, CDR2 LQKENI, per germline. The V and J ends lost 4 bases and 0 bases respectively, with 6 bases between them. This CDR3 is built from 13 residues. This clonotype was obtained from a woman in her fifties or sixties with COVID-19, enrolled during active disease. V and J are TRBV18 and TRBJ1-2, with D possibly matching TRBD1 (5 bases). Sequenced sample: peripheral blood. The CDR3 nucleotides read TGTGCCAGCTCACAAGGGGCTAACTATGGCTACACCTTC. This translates into CASSQGANYGYTF.